Listed below are T cell receptor beta chains from one sample, sequenced in a study of CD8 T cells in Susac syndrome. TCRdb used MiXCR to reprocess the immunoSEQ multiplex PCR reads, holding one entry per CDR3 protein. Of about 200,000 distinct CDR3 sequences listed, 90% to 95% are singletons. Input material: CD4+ T cells from PBMCs. The source is a human donor in good health. The CDR3 runs from the conserved cysteine through the conserved F or W. D genes are given only for firm matches. Some rows have no size entry. The others give once, few or many, or a class for an expanded clone.

v_call: TRBV29-1
d_call: -
clone_size: -
j_call: TRBJ2-3
cdr3_aa: CSLGHSSTDTQYF
cdr3_nt: TGCAGCCTGGGGCATTCTAGCACAGATACGCAGTATTTT

v_call: TRBV9
d_call: -
clone_size: -
j_call: TRBJ2-3
cdr3_aa: CASSERGDTQYF
cdr3_nt: TGTGCCAGCAGCGAGAGGGGGGATACGCAGTATTTT

v_call: TRBV4-1
d_call: -
clone_size: once
j_call: TRBJ2-1
cdr3_aa: CASSQPRGPGNEQFF
cdr3_nt: TGCGCCAGCAGCCAACCCCGGGGCCCGGGCAATGAGCAGTTCTTC

v_call: TRBV29-1
d_call: -
clone_size: -
j_call: TRBJ2-3
cdr3_aa: CSVEVVGGTDTQYF
cdr3_nt: TGCAGCGTTGAAGTTGTGGGGGGCACAGATACGCAGTATTTT

v_call: TRBV18
d_call: -
clone_size: -
j_call: TRBJ2-7
cdr3_aa: CASSSEGIYEQYF
cdr3_nt: TGTGCCAGCTCGAGTGAGGGAATCTACGAGCAGTACTTC

v_call: TRBV30
d_call: -
clone_size: -
j_call: TRBJ1-2
cdr3_aa: CAWSIGGNNGYTF
cdr3_nt: TGTGCCTGGAGTATAGGGGGAAACAATGGCTACACCTTC

v_call: TRBV12-3/TRBV12-4
d_call: -
clone_size: -
j_call: TRBJ1-5
cdr3_aa: CASSTVDSNQPQHF
cdr3_nt: TGTGCCAGCTCGACAGTTGATAGCAATCAGCCCCAGCATTTT

v_call: TRBV3-1
d_call: -
clone_size: -
j_call: TRBJ1-1
cdr3_aa: CASSQDSASTEAFF
cdr3_nt: TGTGCCAGCAGCCAAGATAGCGCCAGCACTGAAGCTTTCTTT

v_call: TRBV6-1
d_call: TRBD1
clone_size: -
j_call: TRBJ1-2
cdr3_aa: CASSPDRGYGYTF
cdr3_nt: TGTGCCAGCAGCCCTGACAGGGGCTATGGCTACACCTTC

v_call: TRBV5-1
d_call: -
clone_size: -
j_call: TRBJ1-1
cdr3_aa: CASSLDSWNTEAFF
cdr3_nt: TGCGCCAGCAGCTTGGACAGTTGGAACACTGAAGCTTTCTTT

v_call: TRBV2
d_call: -
clone_size: -
j_call: TRBJ2-5
cdr3_aa: CASRPGGPKTQYF
cdr3_nt: TGTGCCAGCAGACCCGGGGGGCCAAAGACCCAGTACTTC

v_call: TRBV19
d_call: -
clone_size: -
j_call: TRBJ1-2
cdr3_aa: CASGPRYGYTF
cdr3_nt: TGTGCCAGTGGGCCGCGCTATGGCTACACCTTC

v_call: TRBV20-1
d_call: -
clone_size: -
j_call: TRBJ2-5
cdr3_aa: CSFGGLGGSQETQYF
cdr3_nt: TGCAGTTTCGGGGGGCTTGGCGGGAGTCAAGAGACCCAGTACTTC

v_call: TRBV20-1
d_call: TRBD1
clone_size: -
j_call: TRBJ2-1
cdr3_aa: CSARVRGTGGPYNEQFF
cdr3_nt: TGCAGTGCTAGAGTCCGCGGGACAGGGGGACCCTACAATGAGCAGTTCTTC

v_call: TRBV6-6
d_call: TRBD1
clone_size: -
j_call: TRBJ1-6
cdr3_aa: CASNERQGSISPLHF
cdr3_nt: TGTGCCAGCAATGAACGACAGGGGAGCATTTCACCCCTCCACTTT

v_call: TRBV12-3/TRBV12-4
d_call: TRBD2
clone_size: once
j_call: TRBJ2-4
cdr3_aa: CASSSLAGGPKGIQYF
cdr3_nt: TGTGCCAGCAGCTCACTAGCGGGAGGGCCGAAGGGCATTCAGTACTTC

v_call: TRBV5-4
d_call: -
clone_size: once
j_call: TRBJ2-3
cdr3_aa: CASSSREDTQYF
cdr3_nt: TGTGCCAGCAGCTCCCGGGAAGATACGCAGTATTTT

v_call: TRBV3-1
d_call: TRBD2
clone_size: -
j_call: TRBJ2-1
cdr3_aa: CASSQEASGRRFFF
cdr3_nt: TGTGCCAGCAGCCAAGAGGCCAGCGGGAGAAGATTTTTCTTC

v_call: TRBV20-1
d_call: -
clone_size: -
j_call: TRBJ2-2
cdr3_aa: CSARGNTGELFF
cdr3_nt: TGCAGTGCTAGGGGGAACACCGGGGAGCTGTTTTTT

v_call: TRBV7-9
d_call: -
clone_size: -
j_call: TRBJ1-2
cdr3_aa: CASSFDNYGYTF
cdr3_nt: TGTGCCAGCAGCTTCGACAACTATGGCTACACCTTC

v_call: TRBV12-3/TRBV12-4
d_call: -
clone_size: -
j_call: TRBJ2-7
cdr3_aa: CASTSSRGSYEQYF
cdr3_nt: TGTGCCAGCACCTCGTCGAGGGGCTCCTACGAGCAGTACTTC

v_call: TRBV6-1
d_call: -
clone_size: -
j_call: TRBJ2-3
cdr3_aa: CASSPSRETFRTDTQYF
cdr3_nt: TGTGCCAGCAGTCCTTCCCGGGAGACCTTTCGCACAGATACGCAGTATTTT

v_call: TRBV27
d_call: -
clone_size: -
j_call: TRBJ1-2
cdr3_aa: CASGPGTVTTYGYTF
cdr3_nt: TGTGCCAGCGGTCCCGGGACTGTAACGACCTATGGCTACACCTTC

v_call: TRBV12-3/TRBV12-4
d_call: -
clone_size: -
j_call: TRBJ1-1
cdr3_aa: CASRSSGLVTEAFF
cdr3_nt: TGTGCCAGCAGATCATCTGGACTGGTCACTGAAGCTTTCTTT

v_call: TRBV24-1
d_call: -
clone_size: -
j_call: TRBJ2-1
cdr3_aa: CATGKGVDEQFF
cdr3_nt: TGTGCCACCGGCAAGGGGGTCGATGAGCAGTTCTTC

v_call: TRBV6-1
d_call: -
clone_size: -
j_call: TRBJ2-1
cdr3_aa: CASSERGMDNEQFF
cdr3_nt: TGTGCCAGCAGTGAAAGGGGTATGGACAATGAGCAGTTCTTC

v_call: TRBV12-3/TRBV12-4
d_call: -
clone_size: -
j_call: TRBJ2-1
cdr3_aa: CASALLNEQFF
cdr3_nt: TGTGCCAGCGCTTTATTGAATGAGCAGTTCTTC

v_call: TRBV7-9
d_call: TRBD1
clone_size: -
j_call: TRBJ1-4
cdr3_aa: CASSLDRGDEKLFF
cdr3_nt: TGTGCCAGCAGCTTGGACAGGGGTGACGAAAAACTGTTTTTT

v_call: TRBV27
d_call: -
clone_size: -
j_call: TRBJ2-3
cdr3_aa: CASSWGSSVTQYF
cdr3_nt: TGTGCCAGCAGTTGGGGCTCTAGCGTTACGCAGTATTTT

v_call: TRBV3-1
d_call: -
clone_size: -
j_call: TRBJ1-2
cdr3_aa: CASSQGEGYGYTF
cdr3_nt: TGTGCCAGCAGCCAAGGCGAGGGCTATGGCTACACCTTC

v_call: TRBV29-1
d_call: TRBD1
clone_size: -
j_call: TRBJ2-7
cdr3_aa: CSVVGTEDSSYEQYF
cdr3_nt: TGCAGCGTCGTCGGGACAGAGGATAGCTCCTACGAGCAGTACTTC

v_call: TRBV5-4
d_call: TRBD2
clone_size: -
j_call: TRBJ2-5
cdr3_aa: CASSQRTSLKETQYF
cdr3_nt: TGTGCCAGCAGCCAAAGGACTAGTCTCAAAGAGACCCAGTACTTC

v_call: TRBV7-3
d_call: -
clone_size: -
j_call: TRBJ2-1
cdr3_aa: CASSFAGVNEQFF
cdr3_nt: TGTGCCAGCAGCTTTGCAGGGGTCAATGAGCAGTTCTTC

v_call: TRBV7-2
d_call: -
clone_size: -
j_call: TRBJ2-7
cdr3_aa: CASSSGPYEQYF
cdr3_nt: TGTGCCAGCAGCTCGGGGCCCTACGAGCAGTACTTC

v_call: TRBV14
d_call: -
clone_size: -
j_call: TRBJ2-4
cdr3_aa: CASSLSWPKNIQYF
cdr3_nt: TGTGCCAGCAGCCTTAGCTGGCCCAAAAACATTCAGTACTTC

v_call: TRBV7-2
d_call: TRBD1
clone_size: -
j_call: TRBJ1-4
cdr3_aa: CASSGDREKLFF
cdr3_nt: TGTGCCAGCAGCGGGGACAGAGAAAAACTGTTTTTT

v_call: TRBV27
d_call: -
clone_size: -
j_call: TRBJ1-1
cdr3_aa: CASRSEVNTEAFF
cdr3_nt: TGTGCCAGCAGATCGGAGGTGAACACTGAAGCTTTCTTT

v_call: TRBV5-6
d_call: -
clone_size: -
j_call: TRBJ1-2
cdr3_aa: CASSIDGNYGYTF
cdr3_nt: TGTGCCAGCAGCATAGACGGAAACTATGGCTACACCTTC

v_call: TRBV25-1
d_call: -
clone_size: -
j_call: TRBJ2-7
cdr3_aa: CASTKTGARYEQYF
cdr3_nt: TGTGCCAGCACTAAAACGGGGGCGCGTTACGAGCAGTACTTC

v_call: TRBV5-5
d_call: -
clone_size: -
j_call: TRBJ2-2
cdr3_aa: CASSLAATFGELFF
cdr3_nt: TGTGCCAGCAGCTTGGCCGCGACCTTCGGGGAGCTGTTTTTT

v_call: TRBV18
d_call: -
clone_size: -
j_call: TRBJ2-1
cdr3_aa: CASSPTTGGHFNEQFF
cdr3_nt: TGTGCCAGCTCACCGACCACCGGGGGGCACTTCAATGAGCAGTTCTTC

v_call: TRBV19
d_call: -
clone_size: -
j_call: TRBJ1-4
cdr3_aa: CASRRQELNEKLFF
cdr3_nt: TGTGCCAGTAGGAGACAGGAGCTTAATGAAAAACTGTTTTTT

v_call: TRBV20-1
d_call: TRBD1
clone_size: -
j_call: TRBJ1-2
cdr3_aa: CSVRDRTVNYGYTF
cdr3_nt: TGCAGTGTTCGGGACAGGACCGTTAACTATGGCTACACCTTC

v_call: TRBV27
d_call: -
clone_size: -
j_call: TRBJ1-1
cdr3_aa: CASSRAPSVNTEAFF
cdr3_nt: TGTGCCAGCAGCCGAGCCCCCTCCGTGAACACTGAAGCTTTCTTT

v_call: TRBV3-1
d_call: TRBD2
clone_size: -
j_call: TRBJ2-2
cdr3_aa: CASSQVVIAGVGELFF
cdr3_nt: TGTGCCAGCAGCCAAGTTGTGATAGCGGGAGTGGGGGAGCTGTTTTTT

v_call: TRBV24-1
d_call: TRBD1
clone_size: -
j_call: TRBJ2-5
cdr3_aa: CATSDWTGETQYF
cdr3_nt: TGTGCCACCAGTGATTGGACAGGAGAGACCCAGTACTTC

v_call: TRBV30
d_call: -
clone_size: -
j_call: TRBJ1-5
cdr3_aa: CAFHEGGHQPQHF
cdr3_nt: TGTGCCTTCCACGAGGGGGGCCATCAGCCCCAGCATTTT

v_call: TRBV20-1
d_call: -
clone_size: -
j_call: TRBJ1-5
cdr3_aa: CSASGLSGDSNQPQHF
cdr3_nt: TGCAGTGCTAGCGGCCTTTCGGGAGATAGCAATCAGCCCCAGCATTTT

v_call: TRBV5-4
d_call: -
clone_size: few
j_call: TRBJ2-6
cdr3_aa: CASSLASGTNVLTF
cdr3_nt: TGTGCCAGCAGCTTGGCGTCGGGAACCAACGTCCTGACTTTC

v_call: TRBV20-1
d_call: -
clone_size: -
j_call: TRBJ2-1
cdr3_aa: CSARKQSSYNEQFF
cdr3_nt: TGCAGTGCTAGGAAACAGAGCTCCTACAATGAGCAGTTCTTC

v_call: TRBV24-1
d_call: TRBD2
clone_size: -
j_call: TRBJ2-1
cdr3_aa: CATSDLAGRGNEQFF
cdr3_nt: TGTGCCACCAGTGACTTAGCGGGACGGGGCAATGAGCAGTTCTTC

v_call: TRBV20-1
d_call: -
clone_size: -
j_call: TRBJ1-5
cdr3_aa: CSARIATADQPQHF
cdr3_nt: TGCAGTGCTAGAATCGCGACAGCCGATCAGCCCCAGCATTTT

v_call: TRBV5-1
d_call: -
clone_size: -
j_call: TRBJ2-1
cdr3_aa: CASSLGLATQFF
cdr3_nt: TGCGCCAGCAGCTTGGGCCTGGCTACGCAGTTCTTC

v_call: TRBV18
d_call: -
clone_size: -
j_call: TRBJ2-3
cdr3_aa: CASSPAGLGMDTQYF
cdr3_nt: TGTGCCAGCTCACCAGCGGGACTTGGGATGGATACGCAGTATTTT

v_call: TRBV3-1
d_call: TRBD2
clone_size: -
j_call: TRBJ2-1
cdr3_aa: CASSQEVSGVAGATSYNEQLF
cdr3_nt: TGTGCCAGCAGCCAAGAAGTGTCAGGGGTAGCGGGAGCAACGTCCTACAATGAGCAGCTCTTC

v_call: TRBV5-1
d_call: -
clone_size: -
j_call: TRBJ2-1
cdr3_aa: CASSLAYVVQFF
cdr3_nt: TGCGCCAGCAGCTTGGCCTATGTGGTGCAGTTCTTC

v_call: TRBV29-1
d_call: -
clone_size: -
j_call: TRBJ1-5
cdr3_aa: CSVRTGGQPQHF
cdr3_nt: TGCAGCGTTCGGACCGGGGGGCAGCCCCAGCATTTT

v_call: TRBV28
d_call: -
clone_size: -
j_call: TRBJ1-5
cdr3_aa: CASKRPNQPQHF
cdr3_nt: TGTGCCAGCAAAAGGCCCAATCAGCCCCAGCATTTT

v_call: TRBV28
d_call: -
clone_size: -
j_call: TRBJ1-1
cdr3_aa: CASGAASAEAFF
cdr3_nt: TGTGCCAGCGGGGCAGCGTCAGCTGAAGCTTTCTTT